One TCR beta chain is described in this entry. The target antigen is unknown. With 3 bases clipped from V and 0 bases from J, the junction kept 12 bases outside the gene matches. There are 19 residues in the CDR3. The protocol was immunoSEQ multiplex PCR, while the TCRdb copy is restricted to in-frame clones and leaves out a portion. Of some 150,000 clones in the sample, approximately 85% were seen once. This specimen comes from a study of T cell responses to AZD1222 COVID-19 vaccine. Study-level points and caveats: Clonal diversity may have been underestimated in mostly white British donors. The study reported that nearly half of spike-specific TCRs target unmutated variant regions.

This receptor was obtained from an adult who received the MenACWY meningococcal vaccine as a control. The chain joins TRBV23-1 to TRBJ1-4, with 8 bases aligning to TRBD1. TRBV23-1 is filed as an ORF, its function uncertain. Specimen: peripheral blood, collected 28 days after the second dose of the MenACWY control vaccine. The CDR3 region has the DNA TGCGCCAGCAGTCAGTCGGACAGGGCCCGGCGGGCAACTAATGAAAAACTGTTTTTT. It is translated as CASSQSDRARRATNEKLFF.